This is a list of T cell receptor beta chains from one sample in a study of blood T cell repertoires in COVID-19. Repertoires were generated with immunoSEQ multiplex PCR, while TCRdb's copy carries only in-frame clones and drops some. The sample lists roughly 390,000 clones; about 89% were seen once. Sequences were obtained from peripheral blood. The receptors originated from a woman in her thirties with COVID-19, enrolled during active disease. CDR3s include the opening cysteine and the closing phenylalanine or tryptophan. D genes are given only for firm matches. Size values are once, few and many counts, or a class for expanded clones, and some rows have none.

-	TRBD2	TRBV10-3	TRBJ2-3	TGTGCCATCAGTATTACTAGCGGGAGGGACACAGATACGCAGTATTTT	CAISITSGRDTDTQYF
-	TRBD1	TRBV4-1	TRBJ2-7	TGCGCCAGCAGCCTGCGACAGGGCTACGAGCAGTACTTC	CASSLRQGYEQYF
-	-	TRBV4-2	TRBJ2-1	TGTGCCAGCAGCCAAGCCCAACAGCGGGTCTCCTACAATGAGCAGTTCTTC	CASSQAQQRVSYNEQFF
-	-	TRBV19	TRBJ1-5	TGTGCCAGTAGTATGAACAGGGATCAGCCCCAGCATTTT	CASSMNRDQPQHF
-	TRBD2	TRBV29-1	TRBJ2-7	TGCAGCGTCCAATCAACTGGACTAGGGTCCTACGAGCAGTACTTC	CSVQSTGLGSYEQYF
once	TRBD1	TRBV2	TRBJ2-2	TGTGCCAGCAGTGAAAGGACAGGGGGCATCCGGGAGCTGTTTTTT	CASSERTGGIRELFF
-	TRBD2	TRBV10-2	TRBJ2-7	TGCGCCAGCAGTGGTACAGCGGGAGGAAGGGACGAGCAGTACTTC	CASSGTAGGRDEQYF
-	-	TRBV15	TRBJ1-3	TGTGCCACCAGCCCTTCAGGCACCTCTGGAAACACCATATATTTT	CATSPSGTSGNTIYF
-	-	TRBV7-6	TRBJ2-1	TGTGCCAGCAGCTTAGCATTACTAGCCGGAGGAGATGAGCAGTTCTTC	CASSLALLAGGDEQFF
-	TRBD1	TRBV7-2	TRBJ1-4	TGTGCCAGCAGCCCAATGGACAGGGCAACTAATGAAAAACTGTTTTTT	CASSPMDRATNEKLFF
-	-	TRBV19	TRBJ1-1	TGTGCCAGTACTCCTCGGGTTCTAGCGTCGAACACTGAAGCTTTCTTT	CASTPRVLASNTEAFF
-	-	TRBV7-3	TRBJ1-2	TGTGCCAGCAGCTTAACGATCCTTTCAGGGCCCTCTGGCTACACCTTC	CASSLTILSGPSGYTF
-	-	TRBV6-5	TRBJ2-3	TGTGCCAGTATCGGGACTTCGAGAAGCACAGATACGCAGTATTTT	CASIGTSRSTDTQYF
-	-	TRBV27	TRBJ1-2	TGTGCCAGCAGTCGGACTTCAACCTATGGCTACACCTTC	CASSRTSTYGYTF
-	TRBD1	TRBV5-6	TRBJ1-2	TGTGCCAGCAGTTACAGGGACAGGGACGGCTACACCTTC	CASSYRDRDGYTF
once	-	TRBV6-2/TRBV6-3	TRBJ2-3	TGTGCCAGCAGTTACTCTACAGAAAGTGGCGCAGATACGCAGTATTTT	CASSYSTESGADTQYF
-	-	TRBV5-6	TRBJ1-3	TGTGCCAGCAGCTCCCAATCAGGCTCTGGAAACACCATATATTTT	CASSSQSGSGNTIYF
-	TRBD1	TRBV6-5	TRBJ1-1	TGTGCCAGCAAACAGGGGGCTGGGGGGGTCACTGAAGCTTTCTTT	CASKQGAGGVTEAFF
-	TRBD2	TRBV10-3	TRBJ2-5	TGTGCCATCAGGCGGGAGGGCTACAAAGAGACCCAGTACTTC	CAIRREGYKETQYF
-	-	TRBV11-2	TRBJ1-2	TGTGCCAGCAGCTTAGCAGGGCTTGGCTACACCTTC	CASSLAGLGYTF
-	-	TRBV6-6	TRBJ2-7	TGTGCCAGCAGTTACACGACAACAGGGCTCGACTACGAGCAGTACTTC	CASSYTTTGLDYEQYF
-	TRBD1	TRBV7-6	TRBJ1-5	TGTGCCAGCAGCTTAGCGGGACAGGGAAATCAGCCCCAGCATTTT	CASSLAGQGNQPQHF
-	-	TRBV11-3	TRBJ2-5	TGTGCCGCAGCAAGGGGCCGGGAGACCCAGTACTTC	CAAARGRETQYF
once	TRBD1	TRBV30	TRBJ1-2	TGTGCCTGGAGAGTCGGACAGGGTAACTATGGCTACACCTTC	CAWRVGQGNYGYTF
-	-	TRBV5-4	TRBJ1-1	TGTGCCAGCAGCCGGGCGGTAGGGAGGGCTGAAGCTTTCTTT	CASSRAVGRAEAFF
-	TRBD1	TRBV15	TRBJ1-5	TGTGCCACCAGCTCCCGAGGGACAGGCTCCAACTTAAATCAGCCCCAGCATTTT	CATSSRGTGSNLNQPQHF
-	-	TRBV5-6	TRBJ1-2	TGTGCCAGCAGCTCCGGGGTCCGGTATGGCTACACCTTC	CASSSGVRYGYTF
-	TRBD1	TRBV30	TRBJ2-3	TGTGCCTGGATAGACCGGGACAGGGGATCGTACACAGATACGCAGTATTTT	CAWIDRDRGSYTDTQYF
-	-	TRBV27	TRBJ1-6	TGTGCCAGCAGTTTGGCTGATAATTCACCCCTCCACTTT	CASSLADNSPLHF
-	TRBD2	TRBV5-4	TRBJ2-2	TGTGCCAGCAGCTTGCCCGGGGCGGGAGCCCTTAACACCGGGGAGCTGTTTTTT	CASSLPGAGALNTGELFF
once	TRBD1	TRBV28	TRBJ1-4	TGTGCCAGCAGTCCACAGGGGGCGGCTAATGAAAAACTGTTTTTT	CASSPQGAANEKLFF
-	TRBD1	TRBV24-1	TRBJ1-5	TGTGCCACCGAGAGGACAGGGGGCTTTCGTAATAGCAATCAGCCCCAGCATTTT	CATERTGGFRNSNQPQHF
-	-	TRBV5-8	TRBJ2-3	TGTGCCAGCAGCCCCAGCGGTTCTAGCACAGATACGCAGTATTTT	CASSPSGSSTDTQYF
-	TRBD2	TRBV19	TRBJ2-3	TGTGCCAGTACCGGGGGGGACTCTTCAAGCACAGATACGCAGTATTTT	CASTGGDSSSTDTQYF
-	-	TRBV29-1	TRBJ2-1	TGCAGCGTTGACGCTAGCGACTATGAGCAGTTCTTC	CSVDASDYEQFF
-	-	TRBV29-1	TRBJ2-1	TGCAGCGTTGAAGATACAGGGTTTCTCAATGAGCAGTTCTTC	CSVEDTGFLNEQFF
-	-	TRBV30	TRBJ2-2	TGTGCCTGGAGTCCGATCGATGGACATTCGAACACCGGGGAGCTGTTTTTT	CAWSPIDGHSNTGELFF
-	TRBD1	TRBV30	TRBJ1-1	TGTGCCTGGAGTCCCGGGACAGGGGGGAGTGAAGCTTTCTTT	CAWSPGTGGSEAFF
-	-	TRBV7-8	TRBJ1-6	TGTGCCAGCAGCTTAGGGGAGGCCCCCTATACCCTCCACTTT	CASSLGEAPYTLHF
-	-	TRBV5-1	TRBJ2-3	TGCGCCAGCAGCGAAAGACACACAGATACGCAGTATTTT	CASSERHTDTQYF
-	-	TRBV10-3	TRBJ2-1	TGTGCCGTAGGGGATGAGCAGTTCTTC	CAVGDEQFF
-	-	TRBV5-5	TRBJ2-4	TGTGCCAGCAGCTTGGTGGCGGGGCCGGCCAAAAACATTCAGTACTTC	CASSLVAGPAKNIQYF
-	-	TRBV19	TRBJ1-2	TGTGCCAGTAGTGCAGCAGGGGCCTATGGCTACACCTTC	CASSAAGAYGYTF
few	-	TRBV9	TRBJ2-1	TGTGCCAGCAGCGCCCGGGAGTTGAATGAGCAGTTCTTC	CASSARELNEQFF
-	-	TRBV6-5	TRBJ2-7	TGTGCCGCTACTGGGAGCTCCTACGAGCAGTACTTC	CAATGSSYEQYF
-	TRBD1	TRBV7-2	TRBJ2-5	TGTGCCAGCAGCCTCGGACAGGGATTGGGGCAAGAGACCCAGTACTTC	CASSLGQGLGQETQYF
-	TRBD1	TRBV5-6	TRBJ1-5	TGTGCCAGCAGCTTGGGTGGACAGGTCGGCAATCAGCCCCAGCATTTT	CASSLGGQVGNQPQHF
-	TRBD1	TRBV6-5	TRBJ2-7	TGTGCCAGCACCCCGGGACAGGGGGGTGGCGAGCAGTACTTC	CASTPGQGGGEQYF
-	TRBD1	TRBV7-8	TRBJ2-7	TGTGCCAGCAGCTTAGTAGGATCCGGGACAGTTTACGAGCAGTACTTC	CASSLVGSGTVYEQYF